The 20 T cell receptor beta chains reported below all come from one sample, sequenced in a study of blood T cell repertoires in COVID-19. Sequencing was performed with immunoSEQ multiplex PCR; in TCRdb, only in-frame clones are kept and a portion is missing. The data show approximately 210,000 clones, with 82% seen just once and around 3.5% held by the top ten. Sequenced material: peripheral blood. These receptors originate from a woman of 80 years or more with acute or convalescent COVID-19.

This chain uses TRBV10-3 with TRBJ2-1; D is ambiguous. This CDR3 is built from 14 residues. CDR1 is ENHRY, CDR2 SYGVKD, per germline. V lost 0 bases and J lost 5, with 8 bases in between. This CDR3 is CAISESNSDNEQFF. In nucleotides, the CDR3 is TGTGCCATCAGTGAGTCAAACTCTGACAATGAGCAGTTCTTC.

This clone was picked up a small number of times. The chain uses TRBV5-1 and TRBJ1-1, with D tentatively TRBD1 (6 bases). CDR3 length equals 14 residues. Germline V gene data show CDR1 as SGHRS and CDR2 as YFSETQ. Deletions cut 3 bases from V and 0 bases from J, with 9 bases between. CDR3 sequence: CASSSGQLNTEAFF. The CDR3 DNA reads TGCGCCAGCAGCTCCGGACAGTTGAACACTGAAGCTTTCTTT.

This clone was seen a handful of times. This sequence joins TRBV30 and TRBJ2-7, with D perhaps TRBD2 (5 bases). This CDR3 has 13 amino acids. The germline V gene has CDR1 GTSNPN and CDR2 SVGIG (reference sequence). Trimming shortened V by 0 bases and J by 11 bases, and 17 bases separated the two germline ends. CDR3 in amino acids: CAWSVQGLGQKYF. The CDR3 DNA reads TGTGCCTGGAGTGTACAAGGACTTGGTCAGAAGTACTTC.

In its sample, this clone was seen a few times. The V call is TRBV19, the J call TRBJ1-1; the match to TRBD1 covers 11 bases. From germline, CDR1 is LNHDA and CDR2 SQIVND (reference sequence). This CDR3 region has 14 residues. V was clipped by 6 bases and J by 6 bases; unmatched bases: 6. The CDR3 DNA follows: TGTGCCAGTAGACACGGACAGGGGGCATCTGAAGCTTTCTTT. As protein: CASRHGQGASEAFF.

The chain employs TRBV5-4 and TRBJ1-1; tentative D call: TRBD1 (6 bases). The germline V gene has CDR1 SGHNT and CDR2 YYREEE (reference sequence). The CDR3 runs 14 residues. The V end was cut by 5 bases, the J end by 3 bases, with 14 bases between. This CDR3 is CASSWTAKDTEAFF. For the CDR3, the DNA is TGTGCCAGCAGTTGGACAGCGAAGGACACTGAAGCTTTCTTT.

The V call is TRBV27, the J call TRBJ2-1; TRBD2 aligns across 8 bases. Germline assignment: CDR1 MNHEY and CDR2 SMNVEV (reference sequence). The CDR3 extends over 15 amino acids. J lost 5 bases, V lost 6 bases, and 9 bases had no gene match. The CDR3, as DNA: TGTGCCAGCAGCTATATAGCGGGGAGACACAATGAGCAGTTCTTC. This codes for CASSYIAGRHNEQFF.

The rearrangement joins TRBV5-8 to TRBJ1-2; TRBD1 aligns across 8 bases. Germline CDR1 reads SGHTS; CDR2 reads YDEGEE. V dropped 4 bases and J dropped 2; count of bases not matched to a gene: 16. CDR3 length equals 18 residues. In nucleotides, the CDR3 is TGTGCCAGCAGCCCTACCCGCGGACAGGGACTTTCGAACTATGGCTACACCTTC. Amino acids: CASSPTRGQGLSNYGYTF.

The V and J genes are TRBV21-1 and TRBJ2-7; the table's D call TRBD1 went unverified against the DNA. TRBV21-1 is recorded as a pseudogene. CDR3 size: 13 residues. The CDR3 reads CATATAPSYEQYF. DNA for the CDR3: TGTGCCACTGCGACAGCCCCCTCCTACGAGCAGTACTTC.

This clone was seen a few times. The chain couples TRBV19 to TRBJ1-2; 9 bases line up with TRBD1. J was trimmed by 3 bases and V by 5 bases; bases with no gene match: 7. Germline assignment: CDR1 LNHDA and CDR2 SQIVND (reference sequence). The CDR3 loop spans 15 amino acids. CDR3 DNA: TGTGCCAGTAGTTTCACCCGGACAGGGGACTATGGCTACACCTTC. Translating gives CASSFTRTGDYGYTF.

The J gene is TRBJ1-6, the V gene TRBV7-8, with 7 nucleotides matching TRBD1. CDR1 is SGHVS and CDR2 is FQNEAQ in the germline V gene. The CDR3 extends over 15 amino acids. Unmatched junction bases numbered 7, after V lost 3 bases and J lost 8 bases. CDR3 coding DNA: TGTGCCAGCAGCTTTTACCGGGACAGTGATTCACCCCTCCACTTT. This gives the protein CASSFYRDSDSPLHF. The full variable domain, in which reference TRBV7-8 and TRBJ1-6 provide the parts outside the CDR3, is GAGVSQSPRYKVAKRGQDVALRCDPISGHVSLFWYQQALGQGPEFLTYFQNEAQLDKSGLPSDRFFAERPEGSVSTLKIQRTQQEDSAVYLCASSFYRDSDSPLHFGNGTRLTVT.

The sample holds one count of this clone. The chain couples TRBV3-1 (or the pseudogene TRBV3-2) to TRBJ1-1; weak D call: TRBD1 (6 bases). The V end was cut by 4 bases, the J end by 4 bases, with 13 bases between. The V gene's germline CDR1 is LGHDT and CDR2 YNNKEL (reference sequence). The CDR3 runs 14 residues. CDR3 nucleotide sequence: TGTGCCAGCAGCCCAACTACAGGGAGCACTGAAGCTTTCTTT. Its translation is CASSPTTGSTEAFF.

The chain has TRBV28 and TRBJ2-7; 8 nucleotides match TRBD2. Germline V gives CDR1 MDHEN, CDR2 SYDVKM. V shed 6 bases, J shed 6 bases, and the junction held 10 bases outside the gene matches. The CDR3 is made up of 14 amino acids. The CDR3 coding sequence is TGTGCCAGCAGGCCGGGACTAGAAGGAAGCGAGCAGTACTTC. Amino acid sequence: CASRPGLEGSEQYF.

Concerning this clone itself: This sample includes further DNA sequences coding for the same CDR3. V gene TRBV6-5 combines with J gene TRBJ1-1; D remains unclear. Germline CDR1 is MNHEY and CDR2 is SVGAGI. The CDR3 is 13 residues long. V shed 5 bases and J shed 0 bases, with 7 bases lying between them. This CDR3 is CASSNTVNTEAFF. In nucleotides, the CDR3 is TGTGCCAGCAGTAATACAGTGAACACTGAAGCTTTCTTT.

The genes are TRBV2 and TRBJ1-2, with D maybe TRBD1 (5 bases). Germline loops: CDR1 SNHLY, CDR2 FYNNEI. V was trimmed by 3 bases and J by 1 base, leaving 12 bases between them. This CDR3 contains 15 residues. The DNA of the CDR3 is TGTGCCAGCAGTGATACCACAGGCCGTAACTATGGCTACACCTTC. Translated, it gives CASSDTTGRNYGYTF.

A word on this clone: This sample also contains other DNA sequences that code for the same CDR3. The CDR3 region has the DNA TGCGCCAGCAGCTCGACAGTGAACACTGAAGCTTTCTTT. Translation: CASSSTVNTEAFF. The chain recombines TRBV5-1 with TRBJ1-1, with D possibly matching TRBD1 (5 bases). Germline CDR1 is SGHRS and CDR2 is YFSETQ. The CDR3 sequence is 13 residues long. Trimming left V 3 bases short and J 0 bases short, with 6 bases between. Full variable domain (outside the CDR3, taken from reference TRBV5-1 and TRBJ1-1): KAGVTQTPRYLIKTRGQQVTLSCSPISGHRSVSWYQQTPGQGLQFLFEYFSETQRNKGNFPGRFSGRQFSNSRSEMNVSTLELGDSALYLCASSSTVNTEAFFGQGTRLTVV.

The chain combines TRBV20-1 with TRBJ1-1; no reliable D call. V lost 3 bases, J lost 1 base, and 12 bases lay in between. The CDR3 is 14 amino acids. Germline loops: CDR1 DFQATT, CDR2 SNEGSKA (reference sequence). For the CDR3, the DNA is TGCAGTGCTAGTGCAGGAGGAGGGAACACTGAAGCTTTCTTT. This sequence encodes CSASAGGGNTEAFF.

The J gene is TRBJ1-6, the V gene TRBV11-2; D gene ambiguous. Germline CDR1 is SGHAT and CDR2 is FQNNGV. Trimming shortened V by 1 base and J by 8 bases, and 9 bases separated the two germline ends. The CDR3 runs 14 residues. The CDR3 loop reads CASSLAGKYSPLHF. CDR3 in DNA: TGTGCCAGCAGCTTAGCGGGGAAGTATTCACCCCTCCACTTT.

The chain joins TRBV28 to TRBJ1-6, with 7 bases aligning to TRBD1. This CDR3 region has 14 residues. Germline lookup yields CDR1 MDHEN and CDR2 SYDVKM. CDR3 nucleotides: TGTGCTTCGACAGGGAATTACTATAATTCACCCCTCCACTTT. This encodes CASTGNYYNSPLHF.

In DNA, the CDR3 is TGTGCCAGCAGTGGCGACAGGGCAAACTATGGCTACACCTTC. The encoded protein is CASSGDRANYGYTF. The chain employs TRBV2 and TRBJ1-2; 7 nucleotides agree with TRBD1. Trimming cost V 4 bases and J 2 bases; bases outside gene matches: 4. Germline V gene data show CDR1 as SNHLY and CDR2 as FYNNEI. The CDR3 totals 14 residues.

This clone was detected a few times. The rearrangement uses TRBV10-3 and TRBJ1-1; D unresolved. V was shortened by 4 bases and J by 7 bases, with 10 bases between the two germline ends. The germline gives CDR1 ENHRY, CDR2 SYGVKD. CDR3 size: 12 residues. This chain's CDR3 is CAISVPRGEAFF. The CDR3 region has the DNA TGTGCCATCAGTGTGCCACGGGGTGAAGCTTTCTTT.